The 19 T cell receptor beta chains below come from one sample, sequenced in a study of T-cell reconstitution after alpha-beta-depleted transplantation in children. Preparation of the TCRbeta library was carried out with unique molecular identifiers. MiXCR was run by TCRdb on the PCR reads, yielding one entry per CDR3 protein. The sample comprises around 600,000 distinct CDR3 sequences, about 21% of which are singletons, and roughly 13% rests with the top ten. The starting material was PBMCs, mostly from graft donor cells, obtained 360 days after TCRalphabeta/CD19-depleted stem cell transplant. The receptors come from a boy under two years old who had a stem cell transplant for acute myeloid leukemia, so the T cells may come from the graft donor.

In this sample, this clonotype turned up many times. V usage is TRBV20-1 and J usage is TRBJ1-5, with D uncertain. V shed 4 bases and J shed 2 bases, with 9 bases lying between them. The CDR3 runs to 13 residues. Germline V gene lookup returns CDR1 DFQATT and CDR2 SNEGSKA (reference sequence). This CDR3 is CSAKGAGNQPQHF. Written as DNA, the CDR3 is TGCAGTGCTAAAGGAGCTGGCAATCAGCCCCAGCATTTT.

This clonotype was seen at least ten times. This sequence joins TRBV20-1 and TRBJ2-3, with D possibly TRBD2 on 6 matching bases. Germline lookup yields CDR1 DFQATT and CDR2 SNEGSKA (reference sequence). The CDR3 sequence is 14 residues long. V shed 3 bases and J shed 0 bases, with 10 bases lying between them. CDR3 residues: CSASSSGSTDTQYF. The CDR3, as DNA: TGCAGTGCTAGCTCGAGCGGGAGCACAGATACGCAGTATTTT.

This chain links TRBV5-1 with TRBJ2-1; D is perhaps TRBD1 or TRBD2 (5 bases each). Trimming took 4 bases from V and 0 from J, leaving 14 bases between them. Germline CDR1 is SGHRS and CDR2 is YFSETQ. This CDR3 contains 16 residues. The CDR3 DNA sequence: TGCGCCAGCAGCCTAGGGGACGAGGGCTCCTACAATGAGCAGTTCTTC. Translating it yields CASSLGDEGSYNEQFF.

This clonotype was counted at least ten times. The CDR3 loop reads CSANLLAGIYNEQFF. CDR3 bases: TGCAGTGCTAACCTACTAGCGGGGATCTACAATGAGCAGTTCTTC. V and J are TRBV20-1 and TRBJ2-1; 10 nucleotides match TRBD2. The CDR3 is 15 residues long. The trim removed 4 bases at V and 3 bases at J, leaving 6 bases unmatched. The germline V gene encodes CDR1 DFQATT and CDR2 SNEGSKA (reference sequence).

This clonotype was detected ten times or more. The genes are TRBV12-3 or TRBV12-4 and TRBJ2-3, with TRBD2 matching over 8 bases. V was clipped by 3 bases and J by 0 bases; unmatched bases: 11. The CDR3 runs 18 residues. The CDR3 DNA sequence: TGTGCCAGCAGTTTCGCACTCGGGGGGGGACCTAGCACAGATACGCAGTATTTT. This encodes CASSFALGGGPSTDTQYF.

The rearrangement uses TRBV15 and TRBJ2-5; D not resolved. CDR1 is LNHNV and CDR2 is YYDKDF in the germline V gene (reference sequence). This CDR3 is built from 13 residues. V shed 7 bases and J shed 6 bases, with 15 bases lying between them. CDR3 bases: TGTGCCACCAAGGGCAGCTTAGAAAAGACCCAGTACTTC. Translation: CATKGSLEKTQYF.

This clonotype was seen ten or more times. This chain links TRBV25-1 with TRBJ1-6, with D possibly being TRBD1 (5 bases). Trimming took off 5 bases at V and 9 bases at J, with 17 bases between the two ends. Germline-derived CDR1 and CDR2 are MGHDK and SYGVNS. The CDR3 has 15 residues. CDR3 sequence: CASSSEGVGSSPLHF. CDR3 DNA sequence: TGTGCCAGCAGTTCTGAAGGGGTGGGAAGTTCACCCCTCCACTTT. Full variable domain (missing parts from reference TRBV25-1 and TRBJ1-6): EADIYQTPRYLVIGTGKKITLECSQTMGHDKMYWYQQDPGMELHLIHYSYGVNSTEKGDLSSESTVSRIRTEHFPLTLESARPSHTSQYLCASSSEGVGSSPLHFGNGTRLTVT.

In its sample, this clonotype was seen many times. The chain links TRBV11-1 to TRBJ2-2; 8 bases map to TRBD1. J lost 1 base, V lost 4 bases, and 14 bases had no gene match. From germline, CDR1 is SGHAT and CDR2 FQDESV (reference sequence). CDR3 length: 19 residues. CDR3 DNA: TGTGCCAGCAGCTCCACTGGGACAGGTCTCAGGAGGAACACCGGGGAGCTGTTTTTT. It encodes CASSSTGTGLRRNTGELFF. The full variable domain, its missing parts supplied by reference TRBV11-1 and TRBJ2-2, is EAEVAQSPRYKITEKSQAVAFWCDPISGHATLYWYRQILGQGPELLVQFQDESVVDDSQLPKDRFSAERLKGVDSTLKIQPAELGDSAMYLCASSSTGTGLRRNTGELFFGEGSRLTVL.

This clonotype was seen a handful of times. The chain recombines TRBV20-1 with TRBJ2-1; TRBD1 might be the D (6 bases). Germline values: CDR1 DFQATT, CDR2 SNEGSKA (reference sequence). V gave up 6 bases and J gave up 7 bases, with 19 bases separating them. The CDR3 runs to 14 residues. This CDR3 reads CSAPDRKPWNEQFF. As DNA, the CDR3 is TGCAGTGCACCAGACAGGAAGCCTTGGAATGAGCAGTTCTTC.

V is TRBV21-1 and J is TRBJ2-5; the table assigns TRBD1, which was not confirmed against the DNA. TRBV21-1 is a pseudogene. This CDR3 is built from 16 residues. CDR3 coding DNA: TGTGCCAGCAGCAAAGTTAGGACAGGGGCCCAAGAGACCCAGTACTTC. Its protein product is CASSKVRTGAQETQYF.

This chain uses TRBV7-6 with TRBJ2-3; D call uncertain. Germline CDR1 is SGHVS and CDR2 is FNYEAQ. The V gene lost 5 bases and the J gene lost 6 bases, with 18 bases spanning the gap. This CDR3 has 15 amino acids. The CDR3 DNA is TGTGCCAGCAGCCAGACCTGGCTAACCCCGGATACGCAGTATTTT. Its protein is CASSQTWLTPDTQYF.

This clonotype was observed a handful of times. The chain recombines TRBV19 with TRBJ2-2; D gene uncertain. The germline CDR1 and CDR2 sequences are LNHDA and SQIVND (reference sequence). The CDR3 covers 14 residues. Trimming stripped 7 bases from V and 3 bases from J, with 12 bases between. The CDR3 DNA sequence: TGTGCCAGTAACCCACCTAGGGACACCGGGGAGCTGTTTTTT. It specifies CASNPPRDTGELFF.

This clonotype was picked up many times. The chain uses TRBV27 and TRBJ2-3, with D uncertain. CDR1 is MNHEY, CDR2 SMNVEV, per germline (reference sequence). The V end lost 0 bases, the J end lost 2 bases, and 12 bases lay between the germline ends. This CDR3 spans 16 amino acids. This chain's CDR3 is CASSLSSLPPTDTQYF. CDR3 bases: TGTGCCAGCAGTTTATCGAGTTTACCACCCACAGATACGCAGTATTTT.

This clonotype occurred many times. This chain joins TRBV12-3 or TRBV12-4 and TRBJ1-3, with 7 bases that match TRBD1. There are 16 residues in the CDR3. The J segment lost 4 bases and the V segment lost 3 bases, leaving 9 bases of the junction unmatched. The CDR3 region is CASSFRRTGVGNTIYF. The CDR3 region has the DNA TGTGCCAGCAGTTTTAGGCGGACAGGAGTCGGAAACACCATATATTTT.

This clonotype has ten or more counts. The chain uses TRBV20-1 and TRBJ1-3; a weak D match, TRBD1 (6 bases). Germline CDR1 reads DFQATT; CDR2 reads SNEGSKA (reference sequence). The CDR3 contains 12 residues. Between the trimmed V and J ends, which lost 6 bases and 4 bases, there was a span of 10 bases. CDR3 in amino acids: CSAGTFGNTIYF. The CDR3 DNA is TGCAGTGCGGGGACATTCGGAAACACCATATATTTT.

V gene TRBV4-1 combines with J gene TRBJ1-1; D unresolved. Per germline, CDR1 MGHRA and CDR2 YSYEKL. V was trimmed by 1 base and J by 5 bases, leaving 14 bases between them. This CDR3 comprises 15 residues. As DNA, the CDR3 is TGCGCCAGCAGCCAAGTGGAGTTGCCCGGAACTGAAGCTTTCTTT. Residues: CASSQVELPGTEAFF.

There are a few counts of this clonotype. This sequence joins TRBV29-1 and TRBJ2-3; 16 bases agree with TRBD2. The CDR3 length is 17 residues. CDR1 and CDR2 (germline): SQVTM, ANQGSEA. V lost 6 bases and J lost 1; bases outside the gene matches: 7. CDR3 region: CSVAGTSGGAGTDTQYF. DNA for the CDR3: TGCAGCGTCGCAGGGACTAGCGGGGGGGCCGGCACAGATACGCAGTATTTT.

Many counts were recorded for this clonotype. The J gene is TRBJ2-1, the V gene TRBV7-9; D is unresolved. Looked up from germline, CDR1 is SEHNR and CDR2 is FQNEAQ (reference sequence). This CDR3 region has 12 residues. Trimming cost V 5 bases and J 15 bases, with 17 bases left between them. CDR3 amino acids: CASSLLDGSGFF. The CDR3 DNA reads TGTGCCAGCAGCCTACTGGACGGCTCAGGGTTCTTC.

With regard to this clonotype: Only one base separates this from a far larger clonotype, so it likely reflects a read error. The chain uses TRBV27 and TRBJ2-7; D ambiguous. Per germline, CDR1 MNHEY and CDR2 SMNVEV (reference sequence). V was clipped by 6 bases and J by 0 bases, with 3 bases between them. The CDR3 spans 11 residues. CDR3 DNA sequence: TGTGCCAGCAGGTCCTCCTACGAGCAGTACTTC. Its translation is CASRSSYEQYF.